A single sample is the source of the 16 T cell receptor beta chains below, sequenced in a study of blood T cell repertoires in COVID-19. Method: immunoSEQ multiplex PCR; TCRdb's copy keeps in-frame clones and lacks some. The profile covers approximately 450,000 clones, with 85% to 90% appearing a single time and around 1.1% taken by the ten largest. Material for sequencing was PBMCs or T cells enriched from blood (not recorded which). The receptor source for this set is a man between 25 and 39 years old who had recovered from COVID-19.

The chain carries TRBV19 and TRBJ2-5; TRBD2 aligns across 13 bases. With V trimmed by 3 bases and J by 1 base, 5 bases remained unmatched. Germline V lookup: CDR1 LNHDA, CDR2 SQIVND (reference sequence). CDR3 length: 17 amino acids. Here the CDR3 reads CASSMRGLAGPQETQYF. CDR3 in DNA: TGTGCCAGTAGTATGAGGGGACTAGCGGGACCCCAAGAGACCCAGTACTTC.

Written as DNA, the CDR3 is TGTGCCAGCAGCCCGGGACTAGCGGTCGACACAGATACGCAGTATTTT. Its translation is CASSPGLAVDTDTQYF. The J gene is TRBJ2-3, the V gene TRBV7-8, with 11 nucleotides matching TRBD2. This CDR3 is 16 amino acids long. V lost 5 bases, J lost 2 bases, and 6 bases stayed unmatched. The germline V gene has CDR1 SGHVS and CDR2 FQNEAQ.

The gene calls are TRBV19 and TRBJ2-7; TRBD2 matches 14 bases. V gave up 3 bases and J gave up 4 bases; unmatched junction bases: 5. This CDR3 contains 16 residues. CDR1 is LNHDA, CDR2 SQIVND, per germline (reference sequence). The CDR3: CASSMSGTSGSYEQYF. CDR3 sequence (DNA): TGTGCCAGTAGTATGTCCGGGACTAGCGGGAGTTACGAGCAGTACTTC. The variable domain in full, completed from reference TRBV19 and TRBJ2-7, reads DGGITQSPKYLFRKEGQNVTLSCEQNLNHDAMYWYRQDPGQGLRLIYYSQIVNDFQKGDIAEGYSVSREKKESFPLTVTSAQKNPTAFYLCASSMSGTSGSYEQYFGPGTRLTVT.

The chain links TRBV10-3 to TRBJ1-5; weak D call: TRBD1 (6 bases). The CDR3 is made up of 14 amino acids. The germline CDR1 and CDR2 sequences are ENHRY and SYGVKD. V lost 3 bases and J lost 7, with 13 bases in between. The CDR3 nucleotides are TGTGCCATCAGTGAAGGGGCCCAGGGGCAGCCCCAGCATTTT. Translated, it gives CAISEGAQGQPQHF.

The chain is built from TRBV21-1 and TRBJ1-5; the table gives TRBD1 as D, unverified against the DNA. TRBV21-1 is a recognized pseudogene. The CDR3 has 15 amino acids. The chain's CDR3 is CASSKSGELNQPQHF. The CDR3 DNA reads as TGTGCCAGCAGCAAATCAGGGGAACTCAATCAGCCCCAGCATTTT.

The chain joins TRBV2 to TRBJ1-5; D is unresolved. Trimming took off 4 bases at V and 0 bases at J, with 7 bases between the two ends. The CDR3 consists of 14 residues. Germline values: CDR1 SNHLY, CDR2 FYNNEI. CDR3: CASSAYFSNQPQHF. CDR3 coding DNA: TGTGCCAGCAGTGCCTATTTTAGCAATCAGCCCCAGCATTTT.

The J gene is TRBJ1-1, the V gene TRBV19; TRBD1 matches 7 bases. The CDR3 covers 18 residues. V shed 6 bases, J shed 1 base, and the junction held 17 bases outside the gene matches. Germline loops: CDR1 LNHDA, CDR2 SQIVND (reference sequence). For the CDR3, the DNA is TGTGCCAGTAGGCCTGGGACAGCCCAATTTAGTAGGAACACTGAAGCTTTCTTT. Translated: CASRPGTAQFSRNTEAFF.

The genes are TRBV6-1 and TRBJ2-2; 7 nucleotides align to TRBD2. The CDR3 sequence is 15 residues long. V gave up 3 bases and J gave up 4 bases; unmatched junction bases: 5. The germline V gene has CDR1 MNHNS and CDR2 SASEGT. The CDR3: CASSEREGRTGELFF. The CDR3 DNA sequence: TGTGCCAGCAGTGAGAGGGAGGGCCGCACCGGGGAGCTGTTTTTT.

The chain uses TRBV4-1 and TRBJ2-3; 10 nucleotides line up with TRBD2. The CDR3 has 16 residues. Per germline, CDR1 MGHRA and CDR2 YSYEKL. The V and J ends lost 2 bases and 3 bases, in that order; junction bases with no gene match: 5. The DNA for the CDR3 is TGCGCCAGCAGCCAATTAAGCGGGAGGGGTACAGATACGCAGTATTTT. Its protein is CASSQLSGRGTDTQYF.

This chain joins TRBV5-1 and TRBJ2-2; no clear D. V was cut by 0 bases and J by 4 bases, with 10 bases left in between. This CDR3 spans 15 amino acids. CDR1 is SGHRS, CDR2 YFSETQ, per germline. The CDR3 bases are TGCGCCAGCAGCTTGGATGGCCGGAGCACCGGGGAGCTGTTTTTT. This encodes CASSLDGRSTGELFF.

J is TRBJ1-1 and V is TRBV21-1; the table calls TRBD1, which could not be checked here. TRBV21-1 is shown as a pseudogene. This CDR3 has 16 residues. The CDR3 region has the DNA TGTGCCAGCAGCAAAGTGGGGGACAGTTTAAACACTGAAGCTTTCTTT. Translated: CASSKVGDSLNTEAFF.

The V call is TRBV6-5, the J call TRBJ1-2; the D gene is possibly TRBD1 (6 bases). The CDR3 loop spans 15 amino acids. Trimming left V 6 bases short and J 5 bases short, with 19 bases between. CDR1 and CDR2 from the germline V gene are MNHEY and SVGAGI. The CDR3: CASSPQGRDWYGYTF. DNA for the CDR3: TGTGCCAGCAGCCCACAGGGTCGAGATTGGTATGGCTACACCTTC.

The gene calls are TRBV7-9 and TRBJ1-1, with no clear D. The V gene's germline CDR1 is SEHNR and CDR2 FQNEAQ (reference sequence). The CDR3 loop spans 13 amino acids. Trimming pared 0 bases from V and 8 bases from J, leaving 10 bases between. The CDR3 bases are TGTGCCAGCAGCTTAGCGTTGGTGCGAGAAGCTTTCTTT. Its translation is CASSLALVREAFF.

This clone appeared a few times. The CDR3 DNA follows: TGTGCCAGCTCACCACGCCAGACCCGGAGGTACGAGCAGTACTTC. Its translation: CASSPRQTRRYEQYF. The chain couples TRBV18 to TRBJ2-7, with a tentative D call TRBD2 (5 bases). The germline V gene encodes CDR1 KGHSH and CDR2 LQKENI. V lost 1 base, J lost 4 bases, and 14 bases lay in between. The CDR3 sequence is 15 residues long.

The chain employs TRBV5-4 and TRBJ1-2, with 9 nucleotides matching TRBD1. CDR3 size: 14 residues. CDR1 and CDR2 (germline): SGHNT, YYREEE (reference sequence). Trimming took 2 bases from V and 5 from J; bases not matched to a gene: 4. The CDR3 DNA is TGTGCCAGCAGCTTTATCGGACAGGGGTATGGCTACACCTTC. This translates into CASSFIGQGYGYTF. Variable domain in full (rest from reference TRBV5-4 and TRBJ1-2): ETGVTQSPTHLIKTRGQQVTLRCSSQSGHNTVSWYQQALGQGPQFIFQYYREEENGRGNFPPRFSGLQFPNYSSELNVNALELDDSALYLCASSFIGQGYGYTFGSGTRLTVV.

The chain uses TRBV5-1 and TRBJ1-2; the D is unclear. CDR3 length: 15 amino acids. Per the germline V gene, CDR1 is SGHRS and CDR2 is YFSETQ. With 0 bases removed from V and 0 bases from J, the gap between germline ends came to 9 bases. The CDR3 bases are TGCGCCAGCAGCTTGGGCTGGGGAGCTAACTATGGCTACACCTTC. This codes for CASSLGWGANYGYTF.